This T cell receptor (beta chain) was profiled in a study of blood T cells in healthy people across ages. A second 7 to 11 cycle PCR used barcoded and J-beta primers. In TCRdb, the 5' RACE reads were re-called with MiXCR into one record per CDR3 protein. The sample has about 1.7 million distinct CDR3 sequences; approximately 30% are singletons. Per individual sample, total RNA of at least 6 micrograms was extracted. The CDR3 runs 15 residues. Trimming took off 5 bases at V and 3 bases at J, with 16 bases between the two ends. The germline V gene has CDR1 SGHAT and CDR2 FQNNGV. Sequenced sample: blood. The receptor comes from a woman aged 25 to 39 in good health. The rearrangement joins TRBV11-2 to TRBJ1-1; TRBD1 is a possible D gene (6 bases). In nucleotides, the CDR3 is TGTGCCAGCAGCCCCCACGGGGGGGCTGACACTGAAGCTTTCTTT. Translation gives CASSPHGGADTEAFF.